The T cell receptor (beta chain) under discussion was sequenced for a study of cytomegalovirus exposure and HLA in healthy donors. Across the whole study: Tens of millions of unique TCR sequences came from HLA-typed donors in an early release.

CDR1 and CDR2 (germline): SGHAT, FQNNGV. With 5 bases clipped from V and 2 bases from J, the junction kept 16 bases outside the gene matches. The CDR3 is 18 amino acids. Worth noting for this clone: Its antigen is unidentified.

Study-wide findings and caveats: Among TCR sequences, most were rare, though some public TCRs appeared in many donors. High specificity and sensitivity for cytomegalovirus status were reported for the classifier. Some TCR beta chains (164 of them) were listed as cytomegalovirus-associated.

The PCR contained 60 Vbeta and 13 Jbeta primers. Using immunoSEQ multiplex PCR, the repertoire was profiled, and TCRdb retains in-frame clones only, with some absent. The table lists roughly 220,000 clones. The sample taken for sequencing was PBMCs. The rearrangement uses TRBV11-2 and TRBJ2-7; 9 bases align to TRBD2. The clonotype originates from a girl aged 2 to 10 in good health and CMV-seropositive. The CDR3 DNA is TGTGCCAGCAGCGACAACCGACATAGCGGGAGTGATCCCTACGAGCAGTACTTC. This sequence encodes CASSDNRHSGSDPYEQYF. Combining the CDR3 with reference TRBV11-2 and TRBJ2-7 gives the whole variable domain EAGVAQSPRYKIIEKRQSVAFWCNPISGHATLYWYQQILGQGPKLLIQFQNNGVVDDSQLPKDRFSAERLKGVDSTLKIQPAKLEDSAVYLCASSDNRHSGSDPYEQYFGPGTRLTVT.